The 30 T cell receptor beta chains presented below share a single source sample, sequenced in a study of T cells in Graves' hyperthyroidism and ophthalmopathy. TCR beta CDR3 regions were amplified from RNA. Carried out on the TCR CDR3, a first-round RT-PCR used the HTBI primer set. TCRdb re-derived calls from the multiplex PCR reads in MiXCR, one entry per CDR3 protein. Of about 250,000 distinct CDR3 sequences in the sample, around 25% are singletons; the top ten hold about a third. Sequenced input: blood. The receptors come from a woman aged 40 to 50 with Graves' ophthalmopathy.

The CDR3 DNA reads TGTGCCAGCAGTGATGGGACTAGCGGGAGCTTAGTCGGGGAGCTGTTTTTT. It codes for CASSDGTSGSLVGELFF. The rearrangement joins TRBV6-1 to TRBJ2-2; 14 bases fit TRBD2. Germline assignment: CDR1 MNHNS and CDR2 SASEGT. J was trimmed by 7 bases and V by 3 bases; bases with no gene match: 7. The CDR3 extends over 17 amino acids.

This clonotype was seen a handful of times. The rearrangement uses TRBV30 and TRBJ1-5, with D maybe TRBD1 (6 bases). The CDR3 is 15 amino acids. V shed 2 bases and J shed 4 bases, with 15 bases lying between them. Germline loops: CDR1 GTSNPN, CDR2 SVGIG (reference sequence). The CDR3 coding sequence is TGTGCCTGGAGTCCTGGGCGGGGGGCGAATCAGCCCCAGCATTTT. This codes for CAWSPGRGANQPQHF. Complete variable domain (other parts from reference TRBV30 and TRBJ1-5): SQTIHQWPATLVQPVGSPLSLECTVEGTSNPNLYWYRQAAGRGLQLLFYSVGIGQISSEVPQNLSASRPQDRQFILSSKKLLLSDSGFYLCAWSPGRGANQPQHFGDGTRLSIL.

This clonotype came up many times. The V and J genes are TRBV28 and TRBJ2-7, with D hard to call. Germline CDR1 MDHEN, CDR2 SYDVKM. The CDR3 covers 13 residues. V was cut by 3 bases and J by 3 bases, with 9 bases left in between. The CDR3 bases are TGTGCCAGCAGTTTGAATAGTCTCTACGAGCAGTACTTC. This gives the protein CASSLNSLYEQYF.

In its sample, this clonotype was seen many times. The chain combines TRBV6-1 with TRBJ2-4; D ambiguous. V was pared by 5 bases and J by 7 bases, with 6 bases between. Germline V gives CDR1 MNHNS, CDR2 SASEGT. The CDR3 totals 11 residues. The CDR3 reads CASSSHNIQYF. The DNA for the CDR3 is TGTGCCAGCAGTTCCCATAACATTCAGTACTTC.

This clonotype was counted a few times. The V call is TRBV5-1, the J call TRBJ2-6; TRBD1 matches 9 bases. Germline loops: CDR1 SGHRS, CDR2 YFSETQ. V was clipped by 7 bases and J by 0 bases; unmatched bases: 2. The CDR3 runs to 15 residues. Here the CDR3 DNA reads TGCGCCAGCCGGGACAGGGACTCTGGGGCCAACGTCCTGACTTTC. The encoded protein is CASRDRDSGANVLTF.

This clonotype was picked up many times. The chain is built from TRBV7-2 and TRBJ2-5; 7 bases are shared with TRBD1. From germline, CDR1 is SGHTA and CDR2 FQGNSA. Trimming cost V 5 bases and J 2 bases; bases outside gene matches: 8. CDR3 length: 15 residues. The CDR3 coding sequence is TGTGCCAGCAGCCCTAACAGGGGTGGGCAAGAGACCCAGTACTTC. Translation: CASSPNRGGQETQYF.

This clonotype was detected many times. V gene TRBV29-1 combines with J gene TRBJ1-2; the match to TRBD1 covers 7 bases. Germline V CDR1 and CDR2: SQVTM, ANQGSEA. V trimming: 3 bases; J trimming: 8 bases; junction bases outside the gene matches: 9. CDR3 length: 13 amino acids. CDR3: CSVEQTGYGGYTF. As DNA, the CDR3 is TGCAGCGTTGAGCAGACAGGGTACGGCGGCTACACCTTC.

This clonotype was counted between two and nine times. DNA of the CDR3: TGTGCCAGCAGCGTAGGCCAAGGCTTCGGGACCCAGTACTTC. This gives the protein CASSVGQGFGTQYF. The chain is built from TRBV9 and TRBJ2-5; D gene ambiguous. Between the trimmed V and J ends, which lost 0 bases and 7 bases, there was a span of 13 bases. The CDR3 runs to 14 residues. Germline assignment: CDR1 SGDLS and CDR2 YYNGEE.

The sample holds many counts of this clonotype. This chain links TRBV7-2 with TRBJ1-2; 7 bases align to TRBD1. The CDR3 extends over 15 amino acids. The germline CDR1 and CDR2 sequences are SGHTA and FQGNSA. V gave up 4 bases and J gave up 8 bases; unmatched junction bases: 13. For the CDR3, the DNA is TGTGCCAGCAGCTCCCGACAGGGTACGGCTGACGGCTACACCTTC. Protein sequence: CASSSRQGTADGYTF.

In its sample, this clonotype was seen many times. The chain's CDR3 is CAIKMRVPEETQYF. CDR3 DNA sequence: TGTGCCATCAAGATGAGGGTGCCAGAAGAGACCCAGTACTTC. This rearrangement joins TRBV19 to TRBJ2-5; maybe TRBD2 (5 bases). The CDR3 is made up of 14 amino acids. V lost 10 bases, J lost 3 bases, and 18 bases lay in between. Germline values: CDR1 LNHDA, CDR2 SQIVND (reference sequence).

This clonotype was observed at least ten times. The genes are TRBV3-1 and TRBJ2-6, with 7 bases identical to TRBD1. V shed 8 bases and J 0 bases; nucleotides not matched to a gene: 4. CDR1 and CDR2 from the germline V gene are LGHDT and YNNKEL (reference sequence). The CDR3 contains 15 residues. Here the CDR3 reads CASGRQGSGANVLTF. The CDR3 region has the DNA TGTGCCAGCGGACGACAGGGCTCTGGGGCCAACGTCCTGACTTTC.

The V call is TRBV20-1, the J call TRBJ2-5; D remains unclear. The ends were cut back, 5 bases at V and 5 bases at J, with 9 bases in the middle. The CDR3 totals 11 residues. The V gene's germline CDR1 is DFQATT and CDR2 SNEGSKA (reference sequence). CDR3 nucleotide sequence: TGCAGTGCTCTCGGCTCCGAGACCCAGTACTTC. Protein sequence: CSALGSETQYF.

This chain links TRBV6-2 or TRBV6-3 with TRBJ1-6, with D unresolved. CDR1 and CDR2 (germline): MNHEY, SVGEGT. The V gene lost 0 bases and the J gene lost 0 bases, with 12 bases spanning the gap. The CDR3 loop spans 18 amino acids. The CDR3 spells CASSYSMPASSYNSPLHF. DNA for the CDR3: TGTGCCAGCAGTTACTCGATGCCAGCCAGCTCCTATAATTCACCCCTCCACTTT.

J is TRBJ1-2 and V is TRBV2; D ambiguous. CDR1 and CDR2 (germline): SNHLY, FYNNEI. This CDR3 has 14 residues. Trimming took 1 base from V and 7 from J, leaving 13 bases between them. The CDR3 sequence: CASSEVRKGAGYTF. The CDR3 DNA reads TGTGCCAGCAGTGAAGTAAGAAAAGGCGCTGGCTACACCTTC.

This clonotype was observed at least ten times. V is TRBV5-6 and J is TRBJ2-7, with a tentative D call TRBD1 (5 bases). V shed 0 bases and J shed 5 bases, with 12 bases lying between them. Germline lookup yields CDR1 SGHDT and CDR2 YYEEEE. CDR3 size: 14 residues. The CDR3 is CASSLGGRADEQYF. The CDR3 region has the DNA TGTGCCAGCAGCTTGGGGGGCAGGGCCGACGAGCAGTACTTC.

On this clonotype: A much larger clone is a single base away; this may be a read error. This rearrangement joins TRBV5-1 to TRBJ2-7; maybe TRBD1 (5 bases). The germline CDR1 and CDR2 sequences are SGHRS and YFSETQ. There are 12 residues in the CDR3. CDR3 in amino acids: CACSLDTYEQYF. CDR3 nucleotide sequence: TGCGCCTGCAGCTTGGACACCTACGAGCAGTACTTC.

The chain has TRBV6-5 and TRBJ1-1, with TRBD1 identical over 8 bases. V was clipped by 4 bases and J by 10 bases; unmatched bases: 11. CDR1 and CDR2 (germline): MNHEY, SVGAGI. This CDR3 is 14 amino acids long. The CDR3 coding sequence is TGTGCCAGCAGTTCTAGGACAGGGAAAGGTTTAGCTTTCTTT. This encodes CASSSRTGKGLAFF.

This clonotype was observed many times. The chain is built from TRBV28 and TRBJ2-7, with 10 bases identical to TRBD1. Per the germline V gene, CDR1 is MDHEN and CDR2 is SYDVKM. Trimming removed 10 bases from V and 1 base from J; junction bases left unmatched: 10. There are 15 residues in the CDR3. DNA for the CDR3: TGTGCCACCTGGGGGGGACAGGGGACATCCTACGAGCAGTACTTC. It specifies CATWGGQGTSYEQYF. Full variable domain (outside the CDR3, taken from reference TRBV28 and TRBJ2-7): DVKVTQSSRYLVKRTGEKVFLECVQDMDHENMFWYRQDPGLGLRLIYFSYDVKMKEKGDIPEGYSVSREKKERFSLILESASTNQTSMYLCATWGGQGTSYEQYFGPGTRLTVT.

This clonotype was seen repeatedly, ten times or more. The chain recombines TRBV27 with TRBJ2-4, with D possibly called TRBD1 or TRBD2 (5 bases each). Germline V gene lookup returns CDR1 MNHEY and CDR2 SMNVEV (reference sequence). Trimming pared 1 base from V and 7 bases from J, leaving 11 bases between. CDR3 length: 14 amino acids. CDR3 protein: CASSLLSGSNIQYF. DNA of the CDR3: TGTGCCAGCAGTTTATTATCAGGGAGTAACATTCAGTACTTC.

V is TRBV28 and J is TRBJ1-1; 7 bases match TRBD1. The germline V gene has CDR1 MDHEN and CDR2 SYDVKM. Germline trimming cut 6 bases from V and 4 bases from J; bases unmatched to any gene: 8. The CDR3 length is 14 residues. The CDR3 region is CASSIGAGGTEAFF. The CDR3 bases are TGTGCCAGCAGCATAGGGGCAGGGGGCACTGAAGCTTTCTTT.

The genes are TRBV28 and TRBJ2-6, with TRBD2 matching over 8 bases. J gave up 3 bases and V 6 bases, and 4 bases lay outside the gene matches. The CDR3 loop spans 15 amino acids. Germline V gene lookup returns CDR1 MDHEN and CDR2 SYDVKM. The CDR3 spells CASRLGGVGANVLTF. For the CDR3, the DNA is TGTGCCAGCAGACTCGGGGGGGTTGGGGCCAACGTCCTGACTTTC.

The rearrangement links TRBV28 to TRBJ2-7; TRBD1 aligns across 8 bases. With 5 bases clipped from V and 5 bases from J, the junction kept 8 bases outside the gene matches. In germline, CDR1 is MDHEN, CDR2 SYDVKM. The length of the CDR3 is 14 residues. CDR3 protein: CASSSLAGGDEQYF. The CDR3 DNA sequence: TGTGCCAGCAGTAGTCTAGCAGGGGGCGACGAGCAGTACTTC.

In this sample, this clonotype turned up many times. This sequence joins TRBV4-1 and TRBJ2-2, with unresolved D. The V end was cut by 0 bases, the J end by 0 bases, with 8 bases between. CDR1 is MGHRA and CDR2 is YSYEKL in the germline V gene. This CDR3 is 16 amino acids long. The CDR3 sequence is CASSQEAFANTGELFF. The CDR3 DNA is TGCGCCAGCAGCCAAGAGGCTTTTGCGAACACCGGGGAGCTGTTTTTT.

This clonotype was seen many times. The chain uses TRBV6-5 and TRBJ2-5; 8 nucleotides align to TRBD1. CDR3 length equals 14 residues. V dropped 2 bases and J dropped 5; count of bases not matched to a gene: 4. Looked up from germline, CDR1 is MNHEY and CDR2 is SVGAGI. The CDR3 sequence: CASSYGQGAETQYF. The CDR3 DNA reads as TGTGCCAGCAGTTACGGGCAGGGGGCCGAGACCCAGTACTTC.

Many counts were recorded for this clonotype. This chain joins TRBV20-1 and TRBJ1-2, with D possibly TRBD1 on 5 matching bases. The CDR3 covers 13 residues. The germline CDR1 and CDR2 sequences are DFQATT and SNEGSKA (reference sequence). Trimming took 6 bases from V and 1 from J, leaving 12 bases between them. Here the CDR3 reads CSAIREGNYGYTF. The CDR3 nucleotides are TGCAGTGCCATCAGGGAGGGTAACTATGGCTACACCTTC.

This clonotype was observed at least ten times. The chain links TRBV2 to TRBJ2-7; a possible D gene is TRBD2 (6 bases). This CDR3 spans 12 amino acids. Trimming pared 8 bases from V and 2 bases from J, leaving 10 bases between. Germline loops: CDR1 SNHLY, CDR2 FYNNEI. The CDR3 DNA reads TGTGCCAGCGCGACTAGGCCCTACGAGCAGTACTTC. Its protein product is CASATRPYEQYF.

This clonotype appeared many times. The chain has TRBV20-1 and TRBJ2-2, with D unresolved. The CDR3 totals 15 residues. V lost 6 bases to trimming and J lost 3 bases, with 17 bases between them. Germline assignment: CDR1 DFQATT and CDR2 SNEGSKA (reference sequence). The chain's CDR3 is CSAENPRADTGELFF. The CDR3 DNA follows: TGCAGTGCCGAGAACCCGCGCGCAGACACCGGGGAGCTGTTTTTT.

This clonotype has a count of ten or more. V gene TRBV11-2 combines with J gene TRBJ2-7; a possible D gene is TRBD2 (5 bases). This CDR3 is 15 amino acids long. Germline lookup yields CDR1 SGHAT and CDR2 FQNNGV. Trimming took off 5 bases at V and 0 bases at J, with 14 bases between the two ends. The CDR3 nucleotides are TGTGCCAGCAGCGTGCGGGCGGATCTCTCCTACGAGCAGTACTTC. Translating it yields CASSVRADLSYEQYF.

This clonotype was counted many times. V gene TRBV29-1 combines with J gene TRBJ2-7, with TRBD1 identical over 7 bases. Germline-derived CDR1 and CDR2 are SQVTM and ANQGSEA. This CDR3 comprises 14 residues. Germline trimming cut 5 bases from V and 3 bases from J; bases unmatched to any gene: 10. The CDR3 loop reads CSVIGGTRDYEQYF. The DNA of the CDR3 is TGCAGCGTTATAGGGGGCACGCGAGACTACGAGCAGTACTTC.

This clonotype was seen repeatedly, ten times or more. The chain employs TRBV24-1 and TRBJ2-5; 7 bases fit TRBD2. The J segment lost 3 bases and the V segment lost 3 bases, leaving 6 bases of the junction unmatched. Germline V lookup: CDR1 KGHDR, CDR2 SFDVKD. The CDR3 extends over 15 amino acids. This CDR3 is CATSDPREVKETQYF. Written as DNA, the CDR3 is TGTGCCACCAGTGATCCCCGGGAGGTTAAAGAGACCCAGTACTTC.